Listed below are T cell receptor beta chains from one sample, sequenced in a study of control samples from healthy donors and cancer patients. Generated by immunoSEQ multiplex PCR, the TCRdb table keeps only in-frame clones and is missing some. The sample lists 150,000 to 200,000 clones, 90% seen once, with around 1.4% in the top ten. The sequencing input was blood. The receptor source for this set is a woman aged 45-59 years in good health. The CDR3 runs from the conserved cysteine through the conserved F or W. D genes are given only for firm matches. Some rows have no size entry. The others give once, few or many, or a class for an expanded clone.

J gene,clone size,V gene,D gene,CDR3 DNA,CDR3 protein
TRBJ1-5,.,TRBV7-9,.,TGTGCCAGCAGCGGGGTACGGGAAGATCAGCCCCAGCATTTT,CASSGVREDQPQHF
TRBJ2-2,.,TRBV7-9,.,TGTGCCAGCAGCTTAGTAGGGACCACCGGGGAGCTGTTTTTT,CASSLVGTTGELFF
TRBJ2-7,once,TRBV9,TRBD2,TGTGCCAGCAGCGTAGGTGGTAGCGGGGGCGAGCAGTACTTC,CASSVGGSGGEQYF
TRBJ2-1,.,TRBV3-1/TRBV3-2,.,TGTGCCAGCAGCCCACGGGGACGTGAGCAGTTCTTC,CASSPRGREQFF
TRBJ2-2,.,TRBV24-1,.,TGTGCCACCAGTGATTACCATTACACCGGGGAGCTGTTTTTT,CATSDYHYTGELFF
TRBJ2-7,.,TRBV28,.,TGTGCCAGCAGTTTATCGGCAGGGACCTACGAGCAGTACTTC,CASSLSAGTYEQYF
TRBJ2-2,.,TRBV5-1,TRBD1,TGCGCCAGCAGCTTGGGGACAGGGTCTGGCACCGGGGAGCTGTTTTTT,CASSLGTGSGTGELFF
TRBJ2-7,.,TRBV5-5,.,TGTGCCAGCATCACCTATCCGGGACCAAGCGAGCAGTACTTC,CASITYPGPSEQYF
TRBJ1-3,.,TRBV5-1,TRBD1,TGCGCCAGCAGCCCATCGGACAGGGCGGACACCATATATTTT,CASSPSDRADTIYF
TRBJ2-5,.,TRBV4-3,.,TGCGCCAGCAGCCAAGACGGGCGGGACTACCAAGAGACCCAGTACTTC,CASSQDGRDYQETQYF
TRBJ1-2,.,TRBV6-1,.,TGTGCCAGCAGTGAGAGACCCCTCGAGGCCTACGGCTACACCTTC,CASSERPLEAYGYTF
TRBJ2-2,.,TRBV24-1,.,TGTGCCACCAGTGACTGGGACAAAAACACCGGGGAGCTGTTTTTT,CATSDWDKNTGELFF
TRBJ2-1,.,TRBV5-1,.,TGCGCCAGCAGCTTGGCGGTCGGTGAGCAGTTCTTC,CASSLAVGEQFF
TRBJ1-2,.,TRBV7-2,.,TGTGCCAGCAGCCCCCAAAGGACTGTTGGGAGTGGCTACACCTTC,CASSPQRTVGSGYTF
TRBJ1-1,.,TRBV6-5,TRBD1,TGTGCCAGCAGGGTTGACAGGGTGAACACTGAAGCTTTCTTT,CASRVDRVNTEAFF
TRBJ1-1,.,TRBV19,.,TGTGCCAGTAGTTCGGCGGGACGGCTGAACACTGAAGCTTTCTTT,CASSSAGRLNTEAFF
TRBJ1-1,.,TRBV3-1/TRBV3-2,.,TGTGCCAGCAGCCAACTGGTGGGTGACACTGAAGCTTTCTTT,CASSQLVGDTEAFF
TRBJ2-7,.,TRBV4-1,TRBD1,TGCGCCAGCAGCCAAGAAGGGACAGGGAGCTCCTACGAGCAGTACTTC,CASSQEGTGSSYEQYF
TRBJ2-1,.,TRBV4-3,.,TGCGCCAGCAGCCAAGAAGTCCCCTCTACCTACAATGAGCAGTTCTTC,CASSQEVPSTYNEQFF
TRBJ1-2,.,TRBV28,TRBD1,TGTGCCAGCAGTGTAGCCGGGACAGGGAACAGTGGCTACACCTTC,CASSVAGTGNSGYTF
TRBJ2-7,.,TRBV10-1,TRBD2,TGCGCCAGCAGTGAAATGGAGGCACGCGGGACTATGTCCTACGAGCAGTACTTC,CASSEMEARGTMSYEQYF
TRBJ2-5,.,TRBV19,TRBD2,TGTGCCAGTAGTGTAACCGGGACTAGCGGGGGAGAGACCCAGTACTTC,CASSVTGTSGGETQYF
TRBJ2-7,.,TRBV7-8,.,TGTGCCAGCAGCACTGGGACGGCCTTCTACGAGCAGTACTTC,CASSTGTAFYEQYF
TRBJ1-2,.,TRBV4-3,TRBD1,TGCGCCAGCAGCCAAGATTGGTCGGCCGGGACAGTTAACTATGGCTACACCTTC,CASSQDWSAGTVNYGYTF
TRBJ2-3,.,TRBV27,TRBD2,TGTGCCAGCCTCCCCGGGGGGGCCACAGATACGCAGTATTTT,CASLPGGATDTQYF
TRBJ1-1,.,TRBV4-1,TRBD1,TGCGCCAGCAGCCAAGATGGGTACAGGGGGGACACTGAAGCTTTCTTT,CASSQDGYRGDTEAFF